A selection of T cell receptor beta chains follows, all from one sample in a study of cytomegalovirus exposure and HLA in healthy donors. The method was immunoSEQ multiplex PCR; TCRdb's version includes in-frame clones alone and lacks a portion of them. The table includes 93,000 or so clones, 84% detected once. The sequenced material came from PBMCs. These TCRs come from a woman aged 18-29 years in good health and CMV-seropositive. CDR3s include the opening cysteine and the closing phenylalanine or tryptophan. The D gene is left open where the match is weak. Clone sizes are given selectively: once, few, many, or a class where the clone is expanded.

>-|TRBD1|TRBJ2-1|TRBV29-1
TGCAGCGTTTTACAGGGGGCGAGCTCCTACAATGAGCAGTTCTTC
CSVLQGASSYNEQFF
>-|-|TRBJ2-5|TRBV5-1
TGCGCCAGCAGCTTGGGGCGGGGCGACCGGGAGACCCAGTACTTC
CASSLGRGDRETQYF
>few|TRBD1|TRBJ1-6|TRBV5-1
TGCGCCAGCAGCTTTGGGGACAGGGGTATTTCACCCCTCCACTTT
CASSFGDRGISPLHF
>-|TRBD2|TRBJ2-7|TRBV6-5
TGTGCCAGCAGTTACTCGGCGGGGGGCGGCGAGCAGTACTTC
CASSYSAGGGEQYF
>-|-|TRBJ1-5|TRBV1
TGCACCAGCAGCCAAGTTTGGAACAGGGATCAGCCCCAGCATTTT
CTSSQVWNRDQPQHF
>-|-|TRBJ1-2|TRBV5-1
TGCGCCAGCAGCCTGGAGGGGAAGGATGGCTACACCTTC
CASSLEGKDGYTF
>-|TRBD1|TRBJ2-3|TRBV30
TGTGCCTGGACCCAACAGGGGGCCCTGACAGATACGCAGTATTTT
CAWTQQGALTDTQYF
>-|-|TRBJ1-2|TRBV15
TGTGCCACCAGCAGAGATCAGGGAACCCGCTACACCTTC
CATSRDQGTRYTF
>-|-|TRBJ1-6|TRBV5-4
TGTGCCAGCAGTCGGGTGGGGGGCGCGGGAGTTTCACCCCTCCACTTT
CASSRVGGAGVSPLHF
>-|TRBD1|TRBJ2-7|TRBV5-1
TGCGCCAGCAGACTGGGGGTTGGACAGGCGCTTTACGAGCAGTACTTC
CASRLGVGQALYEQYF
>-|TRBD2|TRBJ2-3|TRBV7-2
TGTGCCAGCAGCTTACGCCTAGCGGGAGGGGTGGATACGCAGTATTTT
CASSLRLAGGVDTQYF
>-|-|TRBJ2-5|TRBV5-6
TGTGCCAGCAGCTTGTACAGTCGGATCCTAGCGTACCAAGAGACCCAGTACTTC
CASSLYSRILAYQETQYF
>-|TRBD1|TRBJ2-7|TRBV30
TGTGCCTGGGGGGACAGTACCTACGAGCAGTACTTC
CAWGDSTYEQYF
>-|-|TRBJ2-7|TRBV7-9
TGTGCCAGCAGCTTAGATAACAGGGCGGGCGAGCAGTACTTC
CASSLDNRAGEQYF
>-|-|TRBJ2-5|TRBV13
TGTGCCAGCAGCCACTCAGTGGTCGGGAGCCGGGGAGGGACCCAGTACTTC
CASSHSVVGSRGGTQYF
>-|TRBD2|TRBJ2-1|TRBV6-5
TGTGCCAGCAGACTAGCGGGTGCCTACAATGAGCAGTTCTTC
CASRLAGAYNEQFF
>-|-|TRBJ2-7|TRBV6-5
TGTGCCAGCAGCCTACAGGGTTCGGTTTACGAGCAGTACTTC
CASSLQGSVYEQYF
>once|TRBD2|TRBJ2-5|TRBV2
TGTGCCAGCATGGGGGCCGGGACTAGCGGGAGTCCCCAAGAGACCCAGTACTTC
CASMGAGTSGSPQETQYF
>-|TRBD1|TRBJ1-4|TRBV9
TGTGCCAGCAGCGTTGGGGATGACAGGGGGTTTAATGAAAAACTGTTTTTT
CASSVGDDRGFNEKLFF
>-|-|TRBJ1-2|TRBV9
TGTGCCAGCAGCGTTGAACACAGGGCTAACTATGGCTACACCTTC
CASSVEHRANYGYTF
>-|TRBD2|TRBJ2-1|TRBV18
TGTGCCAGCTCAAAACGGGCGAATGTGACTAGCGGGAACCGCTACAATGAGCAGTTCTTC
CASSKRANVTSGNRYNEQFF
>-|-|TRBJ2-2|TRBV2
TGTGCCAGCACAGGTGCCCAGTGGATTACCGGGGAGCTGTTTTTT
CASTGAQWITGELFF
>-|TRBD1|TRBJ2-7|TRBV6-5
TGTGCCAGTCGCCGGGACAGGGGTTACGAGCAGTACTTC
CASRRDRGYEQYF
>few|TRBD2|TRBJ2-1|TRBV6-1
TGTGCCAGCAGTGAATTAGCGGGGGGGCCAGATGAGCAGTTCTTC
CASSELAGGPDEQFF
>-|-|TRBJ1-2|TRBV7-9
TGTGCCAGCAGCTCGGCGGGAGGCTCGGACTATGGCTACACCTTC
CASSSAGGSDYGYTF
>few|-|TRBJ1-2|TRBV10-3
TGTGCCATCAGTGAGGCAGGGAATGGCTACACCTTC
CAISEAGNGYTF
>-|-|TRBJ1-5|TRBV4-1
TGCGCCAGCAGCCAAGATGAAACTTACTCCCAGCCCCAGCATTTT
CASSQDETYSQPQHF
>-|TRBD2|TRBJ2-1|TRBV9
TGTGCCAGCAGCGGGAGAGCGGGAAGCTCCTACAATGAGCAGTTCTTC
CASSGRAGSSYNEQFF
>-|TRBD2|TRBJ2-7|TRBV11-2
TGTGCCAGCAGCTTATACCCGACTAGCGTAGTCTACGAGCAGTACTTC
CASSLYPTSVVYEQYF
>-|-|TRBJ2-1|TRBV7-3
TGTGCCAGCAGCCTTACAGGGAGCTCCTACAATGAGCAGTTCTTC
CASSLTGSSYNEQFF
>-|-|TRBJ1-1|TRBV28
TGTGCCAGCAGTTTACAGGGTACTCCGAACACTGAAGCTTTCTTT
CASSLQGTPNTEAFF
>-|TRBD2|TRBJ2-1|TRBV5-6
TGTGCCAGCAGCTTGGGACCTATATGGACTAGCGGGGTAGGTGAGCAGTTCTTC
CASSLGPIWTSGVGEQFF
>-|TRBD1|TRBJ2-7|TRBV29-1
TGCAGCGTTGACTTGGGACAGGGGGTCTCCTACGAGCAGTACTTC
CSVDLGQGVSYEQYF
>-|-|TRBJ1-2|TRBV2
TGTGCCAGCAGGAGGGCAGGAATCGGTTACTATGGCTACACCTTC
CASRRAGIGYYGYTF
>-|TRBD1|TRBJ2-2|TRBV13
TGTGCCAGCAGCTTAGTGGGACAGGGGAACACCGGGGAGCTGTTTTTT
CASSLVGQGNTGELFF
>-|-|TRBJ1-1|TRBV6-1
TGTGCCAGCAGTGATAACGGGATTGCTGAAGCTTTCTTT
CASSDNGIAEAFF
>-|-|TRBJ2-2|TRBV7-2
TGTGCCAGCAGCTTCACAGCTCAGAACACCGGGGAGCTGTTTTTT
CASSFTAQNTGELFF
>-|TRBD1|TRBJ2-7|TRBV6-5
TGTGCCAGCAGGAGCCCGGGACAGACGTACGAGCAGTACTTC
CASRSPGQTYEQYF
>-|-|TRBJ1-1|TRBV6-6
TGTGCCAGCAGTGACACAGGGACCCCGAACACTGAAGCTTTCTTT
CASSDTGTPNTEAFF
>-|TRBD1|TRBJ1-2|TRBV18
TGTGCCAGCTCACCCCCAGGACAGGGAACGGGAGGCTACACCTTC
CASSPPGQGTGGYTF
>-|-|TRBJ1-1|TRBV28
TGTGCCAGCCGAGAAGTCCCGAACACTGAAGCTTTCTTT
CASREVPNTEAFF
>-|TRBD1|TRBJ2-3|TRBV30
TGTGCCTGGAGTGTGCTACAGGGGGCGGGCACAGATACGCAGTATTTT
CAWSVLQGAGTDTQYF
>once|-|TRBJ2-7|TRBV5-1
TGCGCCAGCAGCTTGGATACCGGGACTCCTTCCTACGAGCAGTACTTC
CASSLDTGTPSYEQYF
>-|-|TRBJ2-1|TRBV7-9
TGTGCCAGCATCCCCTCTCCGGGGATGGGGGCGTTCTTC
CASIPSPGMGAFF
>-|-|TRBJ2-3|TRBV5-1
TGCGCCAGCAGCCGAGGACAGAGCACAGATACGCAGTATTTT
CASSRGQSTDTQYF
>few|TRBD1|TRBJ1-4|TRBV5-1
TGCGCCAGCGCCTCTGGGACAGGAACTAATGAAAAACTGTTTTTT
CASASGTGTNEKLFF
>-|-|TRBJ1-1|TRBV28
TGTGCGGCACTCCGCCCGGGGACTGAAGCTTTCTTT
CAALRPGTEAFF
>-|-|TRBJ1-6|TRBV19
TGTGCCAGTAAGGGGGGGACTAATTCACCCCTCCACTTT
CASKGGTNSPLHF
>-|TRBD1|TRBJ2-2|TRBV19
TGTGTCAGTAGACCCCGACCGGGACAGGGGGACACCGGGGAGCTGTTTTTT
CVSRPRPGQGDTGELFF
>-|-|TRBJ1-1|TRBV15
TGTGCCACCAGCGGATCGGGGTGGGGTACTGAAGCTTTCTTT
CATSGSGWGTEAFF
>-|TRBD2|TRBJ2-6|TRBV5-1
TGCGCCAGCAGCTTGGGAAGCGGGAGCTCTGGGGCCAACGTCCTGACTTTC
CASSLGSGSSGANVLTF
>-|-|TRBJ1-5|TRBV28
TGTGCCAGCAGTCTAGACAAGGGTGGGGGGACCACACCCCAGCATTTT
CASSLDKGGGTTPQHF
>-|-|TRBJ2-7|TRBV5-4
TGTGCCAGCAGCTTTCTCTCCGAGCAGTACTTC
CASSFLSEQYF